Listed below are T cell receptor beta chains from one sample, sequenced in a study of T cell responses to AZD1222 COVID-19 vaccine. Clones were read by immunoSEQ multiplex PCR, and TCRdb kept only the in-frame ones, dropping some. The sample shows 80,000 or so clones, 92% of them seen only once. Sequenced material: peripheral blood, taken 28 days after the second AZD1222 dose. The receptors here all came from an adult who received the AZD1222 COVID-19 vaccine. The CDR3 runs from the conserved cysteine through the conserved F or W. The D gene is left open where the match is weak. Expanded clones get a size class; other rows say once, few or many, or leave the size out.

15	.	TRBJ1-4	TRBV28	.	CASSLGQRNNEKLFF	TGTGCCAGCAGTTTAGGACAGAGAAACAATGAAAAACTGTTTTTT
15	.	TRBJ2-7	TRBV7-9	TRBD2	CASSPTTSGSYEQYF	TGTGCCAGCAGCCCCACGACTAGCGGGAGCTACGAGCAGTACTTC
13	once	TRBJ1-6	TRBV5-1	.	CASRRAGDSPLHF	TGCGCCAGCAGACGGGCCGGGGATTCACCCCTCCACTTT
13	.	TRBJ2-7	TRBV29-1	.	CSVESLGRYEQYF	TGCAGCGTTGAATCCCTAGGGCGCTACGAGCAGTACTTC
14	.	TRBJ2-7	TRBV5-1	TRBD2	CASSLGTSFYEQYF	TGCGCCAGCAGCTTAGGGACTAGCTTCTACGAGCAGTACTTC
16	.	TRBJ1-2	TRBV6-5	TRBD1	CASSYSRRGPLVGYTF	TGTGCCAGCAGTTACTCGAGGAGGGGGCCGTTGGTTGGCTACACCTTC
14	.	TRBJ1-1	TRBV5-6	.	CASSFPQMNTEAFF	TGTGCCAGCAGCTTCCCACAGATGAACACTGAAGCTTTCTTT
15	.	TRBJ2-4	TRBV2	TRBD1	CASSEARTGLNIQYF	TGTGCCAGCAGTGAAGCCAGGACAGGGCTCAACATTCAGTACTTC
13	.	TRBJ1-1	TRBV6-5	.	CASRRGGGTEAFF	TGTGCCAGCAGACGGGGGGGAGGTACTGAAGCTTTCTTT
14	.	TRBJ2-5	TRBV7-9	.	CASSPRAGQETQYF	TGTGCCAGCAGCCCGCGGGCGGGTCAAGAGACCCAGTACTTC
14	.	TRBJ2-5	TRBV7-8	TRBD2	CASSSPGLAETQYF	TGTGCCAGCAGCTCGCCGGGACTAGCGGAGACCCAGTACTTC
15	.	TRBJ1-2	TRBV6-1	.	CASSESGGINYGYTF	TGTGCCAGCAGTGAAAGCGGGGGTATTAACTATGGCTACACCTTC
17	.	TRBJ2-3	TRBV5-1	TRBD2	CASSFSAGGLGTDTQYF	TGCGCCAGCAGCTTCTCCGCGGGAGGCCTGGGGACAGATACGCAGTATTTT
13	.	TRBJ2-7	TRBV15	.	CATSRDQQDEQYF	TGTGCCACCAGCAGAGATCAGCAAGACGAGCAGTACTTC
14	.	TRBJ2-7	TRBV14	TRBD2	CASSRGRMSYEQYF	TGTGCCAGCAGTCGCGGGAGAATGTCCTACGAGCAGTACTTC
16	.	TRBJ2-1	TRBV28	.	CASSSIAEFFQNEQFF	TGTGCCAGCAGTTCCATAGCGGAATTCTTCCAGAATGAGCAGTTCTTC
17	.	TRBJ2-7	TRBV19	.	CASSFRAGTLSSYEQYF	TGTGCCAGTAGTTTCCGCGCCGGGACACTTAGCTCCTACGAGCAGTACTTC
15	.	TRBJ2-7	TRBV7-9	TRBD1	CASSFGQGSTYEQYF	TGTGCCAGCAGCTTCGGACAGGGATCAACCTACGAGCAGTACTTC
14	.	TRBJ2-1	TRBV29-1	TRBD1	CSVGIQGTGDEQFF	TGCAGCGTTGGCATTCAGGGGACAGGGGATGAGCAGTTCTTC
18	few	TRBJ1-1	TRBV5-6	.	CASSLLAGPRGRDTEAFF	TGTGCCAGCAGCTTGTTGGCAGGGCCCAGAGGTAGGGACACTGAAGCTTTCTTT
15	.	TRBJ1-4	TRBV2	.	CASSEGGGTNEKLFF	TGTGCCAGCAGTGAAGGAGGGGGGACTAATGAAAAACTGTTTTTT
14	once	TRBJ2-3	TRBV10-3	TRBD2	CAIRLAGGPDTQYF	TGTGCCATCAGACTAGCGGGAGGGCCGGATACGCAGTATTTT
13	.	TRBJ1-2	TRBV14	.	CASSPQPNYGYTF	TGTGCCAGCAGCCCCCAGCCTAACTATGGCTACACCTTC
15	.	TRBJ1-2	TRBV12-5	TRBD1	CASGSSGTGGLGYTF	TGTGCTAGTGGTTCATCCGGGACAGGGGGTTTAGGCTACACCTTC
12	.	TRBJ1-1	TRBV6-5	.	CASGRGGTEAFF	TGTGCCAGCGGGCGGGGTGGCACTGAAGCTTTCTTT
15	.	TRBJ2-1	TRBV9	.	CASSPGLAGYNEQFF	TGTGCCAGCAGCCCCGGTTTGGCGGGGTACAATGAGCAGTTCTTC
14	.	TRBJ2-7	TRBV5-1	.	CASSLEGTSREQYF	TGCGCCAGCAGCTTGGAGGGGACAAGCCGCGAGCAGTACTTC
17	.	TRBJ2-7	TRBV7-9	TRBD2	CASSLGRTSGIPYEQYF	TGTGCCAGCAGCTTAGGGCGGACTAGCGGGATCCCCTACGAGCAGTACTTC
13	.	TRBJ1-2	TRBV5-6	.	CASHQRQVGGYTF	TGTGCCTCACATCAAAGACAGGTCGGAGGCTACACCTTC
12	.	TRBJ2-7	TRBV13	.	CASSFVGREQYF	TGTGCCAGCAGCTTCGTGGGTCGTGAGCAGTACTTC
13	few	TRBJ1-5	TRBV5-1	.	CASSLWSNQPQHF	TGCGCCAGCAGCTTATGGTCAAATCAGCCCCAGCATTTT
13	.	TRBJ1-1	TRBV6-5	.	CASSYAGGTEAFF	TGTGCCAGCAGTTACGCGGGGGGCACTGAAGCTTTCTTT
16	.	TRBJ2-2	TRBV2	TRBD2	CASERTSGKGTGELFF	TGTGCCAGTGAGCGGACTAGCGGGAAGGGCACCGGGGAGCTGTTTTTT
13	.	TRBJ2-7	TRBV12-3/TRBV12-4	.	CASSLGSTYEQYF	TGTGCCAGCAGTTTAGGGAGCACCTACGAGCAGTACTTC
19	.	TRBJ1-6	TRBV14	.	CASSQGQVIVSPKGSPLHF	TGTGCCAGCAGCCAAGGACAGGTCATCGTATCCCCCAAGGGTTCACCCCTCCACTTT
16	few	TRBJ2-1	TRBV7-8	TRBD2	CASSLGGTRSYNEQFF	TGTGCCAGCAGCTTAGGGGGGACTAGGTCCTACAATGAGCAGTTCTTC
13	.	TRBJ2-2	TRBV11-2	.	CASSGLITGELFF	TGTGCCAGCAGCGGACTTATCACCGGGGAGCTGTTTTTT
15	.	TRBJ2-2	TRBV5-5	.	CASSLAPGAGGELFF	TGTGCCAGCAGCTTGGCCCCGGGGGCGGGCGGGGAGCTGTTTTTT
15	few	TRBJ2-5	TRBV19	TRBD2	CASSPTSGSLETQYF	TGTGCCAGTAGTCCAACTAGCGGGAGCTTGGAGACCCAGTACTTC
14	.	TRBJ1-1	TRBV7-2	.	CASSPSGGWTEAFF	TGTGCCAGCAGCCCAAGCGGGGGTTGGACTGAAGCTTTCTTT
16	.	TRBJ1-3	TRBV18	TRBD1	CASSPAGRGYGNTIYF	TGTGCCAGCTCACCAGCCGGCAGGGGGTATGGAAACACCATATATTTT
16	once	TRBJ2-7	TRBV5-6	.	CASSLYPGSSLYEQYF	TGTGCCAGCAGCTTGTACCCCGGGTCCTCCCTCTACGAGCAGTACTTC
15	.	TRBJ2-1	TRBV27	TRBD2	CASRPLAGGRNEQFF	TGTGCCAGCAGACCGCTAGCGGGAGGCCGCAATGAGCAGTTCTTC
12	.	TRBJ1-1	TRBV6-5	.	CASGTGFTEAFF	TGTGCCAGTGGAACAGGGTTTACTGAAGCTTTCTTT
13	.	TRBJ1-2	TRBV5-6	.	CASSLNRYYGYTF	TGTGCCAGCAGCTTGAACAGGTACTATGGCTACACCTTC
16	.	TRBJ2-3	TRBV7-2	TRBD2	CASSSTSGSTTDTQYF	TGTGCCAGCAGCTCGACTAGCGGGAGCACCACAGATACGCAGTATTTT
16	.	TRBJ2-7	TRBV27	TRBD2	CASSRNSGAATYEQYF	TGTGCCAGCAGTAGGAATAGCGGGGCCGCTACCTACGAGCAGTACTTC
11	few	TRBJ1-3	TRBV29-1	.	CSVVSGDTIYF	TGCAGCGTTGTCTCCGGGGACACCATATATTTT
12	.	TRBJ2-4	TRBV12-3/TRBV12-4	.	CASSLRPGIQYF	TGTGCCAGCAGTTTACGCCCCGGCATTCAGTACTTC
12	.	TRBJ2-1	TRBV19	.	CASTYGYNEQFF	TGTGCCAGTACCTACGGGTACAATGAGCAGTTCTTC
14	once	TRBJ2-5	TRBV13	.	CASSLGRGEETQYF	TGTGCCAGCAGCTTAGGCCGCGGGGAGGAGACCCAGTACTTC
15	.	TRBJ2-3	TRBV28	.	CASSLPSELTDTQYF	TGTGCCAGCAGTCTCCCCTCAGAACTTACGGATACGCAGTATTTT
14	.	TRBJ1-5	TRBV5-1	TRBD1	CASSSGTGNQPQHF	TGCGCCAGCAGTTCCGGGACAGGGAATCAGCCCCAGCATTTT
11	.	TRBJ1-1	TRBV5-8	.	CASSLAAGVFF	TGTGCCAGCAGCTTGGCCGCAGGGGTTTTCTTT
15	.	TRBJ1-3	TRBV7-9	.	CASSTGRTSGNTIYF	TGTGCCAGCAGCACCGGACGGACATCTGGAAACACCATATATTTT
15	.	TRBJ2-2	TRBV13	.	CASSDRNTPTGELFF	TGTGCCAGCAGCGACCGAAACACCCCTACCGGGGAGCTGTTTTTT
15	once	TRBJ1-6	TRBV10-3	.	CAISESGGGDSPLHF	TGTGCCATCAGTGAGTCAGGGGGAGGGGATTCACCCCTCCACTTT
14	.	TRBJ1-2	TRBV27	.	CASSSTDRLYGYTF	TGTGCCAGCAGTTCCACCGATCGGCTCTATGGCTACACCTTC
14	.	TRBJ2-5	TRBV7-2	.	CASSFQTGEETQYF	TGTGCCAGCAGCTTCCAGACAGGAGAAGAGACCCAGTACTTC